This T cell receptor beta chain is from a study of blood T cell repertoires in COVID-19. Study background: PBMCs, B-cell-depleted T cells, or T cells were the source of the cDNA or gDNA that made up the material.

Some clones are missing from TCRdb's copy, which holds only in-frame ones; the method was immunoSEQ multiplex PCR. This sample carries some 54,000 clones, about 90% of them seen once, and the ten largest clones take 9%. V lost 5 bases to trimming and J lost 4 bases, with 11 bases between them. The CDR3 runs to 13 residues. Germline V gives CDR1 SGHAT, CDR2 FQNNGV. This clone has just one count. The clonotype originates from an elderly man with active or convalescent COVID-19. The chain uses TRBV11-2 and TRBJ1-2; unclear D gene. Sequenced material: peripheral blood. The CDR3 protein is CASSVSILYGYTF. For the CDR3, the DNA is TGTGCCAGCAGCGTTAGCATCCTCTATGGCTACACCTTC.